This T cell receptor beta chain was identified during a study of cytomegalovirus exposure and HLA in healthy donors. The CDR3 is made up of 14 amino acids. Trimming shortened V by 5 bases and J by 1 base, and 11 bases separated the two germline ends. Germline CDR1 is SGHTA and CDR2 is FQGNSA. PCR amplification relied on 60 Vbeta primers (plus 13 Jbeta primers). Assay: immunoSEQ multiplex PCR; the TCRdb copy retains only in-frame clones and omits some. Of some 200,000 clones in the sample, around 79% were seen once. The source of this sequence is a girl under 18 in good health and CMV-seropositive. Sequenced sample: PBMCs. V and J are TRBV7-2 and TRBJ1-1; a possible D gene is TRBD1 (5 bases). DNA of the CDR3: TGTGCCAGCAGCCCCGGGGGGGAGAACACTGAAGCTTTCTTT. Its translation: CASSPGGENTEAFF.